This is a list of T cell receptor beta chains from one sample in a study of blood T cell repertoires in COVID-19. Profiling relied on immunoSEQ multiplex PCR, and the TCRdb table lists in-frame clones only, not all of them. The sample lists about 360,000 clones, approximately 86% seen once, with less than 9% in the top ten. Sequenced material: peripheral blood. The receptors were sampled from a woman in her sixties or seventies with COVID-19, enrolled during active disease. The CDR3 runs from the conserved cysteine through the conserved F or W. The order of the fields is V gene, CDR3 protein.

>TRBV7-9
CASSDRVSGNTIYF
>TRBV5-1
CASSWEGGYTF
>TRBV30
CAWSPLGAGTEAFF
>TRBV7-2
CASSPTSGYSGTQYF
>TRBV7-3
CASSSGGYNSPLHF
>TRBV7-8
CASSLRSSGPLADTQYF
>TRBV11-3
CASSSGGNTEAFF
>TRBV9
CASSVGQGSGMDTQYF
>TRBV24-1
CATSDSSGGLQETQYF
>TRBV7-3
CASSLNGGGFYEQYF
>TRBV11-3
CASAYGTSLILHF
>TRBV13
CASSLGGARSNQPQHF
>TRBV30
CAWSHGTGGLSNQPQHF
>TRBV30
CAWTNTGANEKLFF
>TRBV12-5
CASGSGQGLTGELFF
>TRBV27
CASSSPSMNTEAFF
>TRBV5-4
CASSLGLAGGLATQYF
>TRBV7-9
CASSHPTSGSNEKLFF
>TRBV12-5
CASGLVGLNSNQPQHF
>TRBV27
CASSFTSYNSPLHF
>TRBV7-8
CASSATSGGGSYNEQFF
>TRBV6-2/TRBV6-3
CASTPGTGGRYQETQYF
>TRBV11-2
CASSLGGAYYGYTF
>TRBV30
CAWSTSHGYEQYF
>TRBV4-2
CASSQAGNTEAFF
>TRBV24-1
CATSDRGAPDEQYF
>TRBV30
CACTRGAGALTDTQYF
>TRBV5-1
CASSLGDRASTDTQYF
>TRBV5-5
CASSSTYEQYF
>TRBV4-3
CASSQGPGTYEQYF
>TRBV29-1
CSVDRGPDAGNTIYF
>TRBV7-6
CASSLVTAGNSPLHF
>TRBV2
CASTGQGYQETQYF
>TRBV4-1
CASSQRQGYNSPLHF
>TRBV19
CASGQLYGYTF
>TRBV7-2
CASSFRHTQANVLTF
>TRBV29-1
CSVEDRPDRFYGYTF
>TRBV2
CASSEDSLSYGYTF
>TRBV3-1/TRBV3-2
CASSQRRAGELFF
>TRBV28
CASRSGGEETQYF
>TRBV30
CAWSVKGNYGYTF
>TRBV24-1
CATSDREGGGYTF
>TRBV19
CASRRGRDTYEQYF